This TCR beta chain was observed in a study of shared clonotypes between healthy human individuals. Whole-study findings and limits: Sequencing of the sorted subsets was shown by rarefaction to be incomplete despite large depth. Researchers found naive subsets generally carried larger estimated richness than memory subsets.

This CDR3 has 13 residues. Trimming stripped 5 bases from V and 4 bases from J, with 12 bases between. Germline lookup yields CDR1 SQVTM and CDR2 ANQGSEA. A note on this clone: Its specificity is not known.

Only in-frame clones appear in the TCRdb table, and some are missing; sequencing was by immunoSEQ multiplex PCR. This table has around 200,000 clones, approximately 60% appearing once. Sequenced input: memory CD4+ T cells sorted from blood. The subset was: CD45RA-negative fraction. The source is a man between 25 and 39 years old in good health. V usage is TRBV29-1 and J usage is TRBJ2-1; D possibly corresponds to TRBD1 (5 bases). The CDR3 is CSVPYRSYNEQFF. CDR3 nucleotides: TGCAGCGTTCCGTACAGGTCTTACAATGAGCAGTTCTTC.